The source of this T cell receptor beta chain is a study of cytomegalovirus exposure and HLA in healthy donors. This CDR3 is 15 amino acids long. Germline V gene sequence: CDR1 MDHEN, CDR2 SYDVKM. V shed 5 bases, J shed 0 bases, and the junction held 4 bases outside the gene matches. Of note for this clone: Its specificity is unknown.

Study-wide results and limits: Indistinguishable V segments such as TRBV6-2 and TRBV6-3 were excluded. Later analysis revealed greater clonal expansion in HLA-associated TCR beta chains than in equally common others.

Each of the donors was a healthy bone marrow donor. Nominal health characterized the donors when sampled, though unrecorded immune exposures were likely. The PCR made use of 60 Vbeta and 13 Jbeta primers. Here immunoSEQ multiplex PCR was the method, and the copy in TCRdb shows in-frame clones only, minus some. The data show some 150,000 clones, over 60% seen once. The rearrangement joins TRBV28 to TRBJ2-1; 7 nucleotides match TRBD2. This TCR derives from a woman aged 25-40 years in good health and CMV-seronegative. The sample was PBMCs. In nucleotides, the CDR3 is TGTGCCAGCAGTCCTCTAGCGGACTCCTACAATGAGCAGTTCTTC. Translation gives CASSPLADSYNEQFF.